This TCR beta chain is from a study of control samples from healthy donors and cancer patients. The CDR3 runs 14 residues. Germline-derived CDR1 and CDR2 are SGHDT and YYEEEE. Germline trimming cut 2 bases from V and 2 bases from J; bases unmatched to any gene: 3. Assay used: immunoSEQ multiplex PCR; TCRdb lists only in-frame clones, some missing. The data hold 150,000 or so clones, with under 95% observed a single time. Input material: blood. The rearrangement joins TRBV5-6 to TRBJ2-7; TRBD2 agrees at 8 bases. The TCR comes from a man between 35 and 55 years old in good health. The CDR3 sequence: CASSFSGGTYEQYF. The CDR3 coding sequence is TGTGCCAGCAGCTTCTCGGGGGGGACCTACGAGCAGTACTTC.